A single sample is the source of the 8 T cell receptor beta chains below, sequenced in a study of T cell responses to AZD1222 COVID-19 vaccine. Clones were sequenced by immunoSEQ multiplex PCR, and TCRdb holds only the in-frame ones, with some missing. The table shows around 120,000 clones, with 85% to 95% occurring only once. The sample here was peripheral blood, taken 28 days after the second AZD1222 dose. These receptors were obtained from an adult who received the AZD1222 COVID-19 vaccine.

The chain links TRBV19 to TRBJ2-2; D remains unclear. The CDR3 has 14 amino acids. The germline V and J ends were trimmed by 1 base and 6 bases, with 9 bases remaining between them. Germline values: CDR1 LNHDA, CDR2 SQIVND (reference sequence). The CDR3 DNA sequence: TGTGCCAGTAGTATAGCCCTTCGCCCCGGGGAGCTGTTTTTT. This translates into CASSIALRPGELFF.

The CDR3 loop is CASSYRGPSSYEQYF. The DNA of the CDR3 is TGTGCCAGCAGTTACCGGGGTCCCAGCTCCTACGAGCAGTACTTC. This chain connects TRBV6-5 to TRBJ2-7; tentative D call: TRBD2 (5 bases). Trimming stripped 2 bases from V and 0 bases from J, with 11 bases between. This CDR3 comprises 15 residues. CDR1 is MNHEY and CDR2 is SVGAGI in the germline V gene.

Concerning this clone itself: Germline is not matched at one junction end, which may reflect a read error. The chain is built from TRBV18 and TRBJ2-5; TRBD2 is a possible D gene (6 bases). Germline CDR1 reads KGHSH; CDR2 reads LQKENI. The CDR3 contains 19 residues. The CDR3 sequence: CASSPRLYEGLLHHETQYF. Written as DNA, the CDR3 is TGTGCCAGCTCACCACGGCTCTACGAGGGACTCCTCCACCACGAGACCCAGTACTTC. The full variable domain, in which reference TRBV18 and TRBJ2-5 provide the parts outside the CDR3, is NAGVMQNPRHLVRRRGQEARLRCSPMKGHSHVYWYRQLPEEGLKFMVYLQKENIIDESGMPKERFSAEFPKEGPSILRIQQVVRGDSAAYFCASSPRLYEGLLHHETQYFGPGTRLLVL.

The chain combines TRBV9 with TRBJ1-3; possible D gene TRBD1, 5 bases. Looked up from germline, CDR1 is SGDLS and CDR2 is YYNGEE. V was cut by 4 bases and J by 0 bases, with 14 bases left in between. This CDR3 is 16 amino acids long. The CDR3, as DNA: TGTGCCAGCAGCCCGGGCCTTAGGGGCTCTGGAAACACCATATATTTT. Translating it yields CASSPGLRGSGNTIYF.

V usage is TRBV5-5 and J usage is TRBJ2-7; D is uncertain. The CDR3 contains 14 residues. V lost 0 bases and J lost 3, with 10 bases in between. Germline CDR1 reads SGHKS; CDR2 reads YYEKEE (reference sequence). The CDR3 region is CASSLGSQIYEQYF. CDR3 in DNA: TGTGCCAGCAGCTTGGGTTCCCAAATCTACGAGCAGTACTTC.

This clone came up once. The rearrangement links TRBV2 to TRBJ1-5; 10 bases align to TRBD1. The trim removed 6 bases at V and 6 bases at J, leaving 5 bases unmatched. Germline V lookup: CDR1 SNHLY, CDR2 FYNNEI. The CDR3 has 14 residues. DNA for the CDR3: TGTGCCAGCAGGGTGGACAGGGGGGTTCAGCCCCAGCATTTT. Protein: CASRVDRGVQPQHF.

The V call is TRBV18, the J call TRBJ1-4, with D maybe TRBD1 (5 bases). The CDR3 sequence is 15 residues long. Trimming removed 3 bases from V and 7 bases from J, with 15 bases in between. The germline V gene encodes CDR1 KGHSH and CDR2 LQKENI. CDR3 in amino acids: CASSPAGSGAEKLFF. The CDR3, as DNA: TGTGCCAGCTCACCGGCGGGGAGTGGGGCTGAAAAACTGTTTTTT. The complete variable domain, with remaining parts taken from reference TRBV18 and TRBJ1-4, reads NAGVMQNPRHLVRRRGQEARLRCSPMKGHSHVYWYRQLPEEGLKFMVYLQKENIIDESGMPKERFSAEFPKEGPSILRIQQVVRGDSAAYFCASSPAGSGAEKLFFGSGTQLSVL.

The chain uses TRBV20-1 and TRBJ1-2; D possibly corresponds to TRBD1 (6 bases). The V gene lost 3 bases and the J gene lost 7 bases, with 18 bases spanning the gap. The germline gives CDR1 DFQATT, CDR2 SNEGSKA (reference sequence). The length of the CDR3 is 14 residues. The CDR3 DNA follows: TGCAGTGCTAGTGTTGTTCGGGGGGCGGGTGGCTACACCTTC. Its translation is CSASVVRGAGGYTF.